Shown below are 9 T cell receptor beta chains from a single sample sequenced in a study of regulatory T cells in long-lasting Graves disease (dated by TCRdb to the early 2020s). The label giving this sample's time point can be read as: persistent/refractory GD, antithyroid drugs over 5 years with positive TRAb. For both TCR sequencing and RNA sequencing, RNA was extracted from PBMCs in TRIzol. To prepare the library, multiplex PCR was applied. The listed sequencing device is Illumina HiSeq 4000. CDR3 regions were amplified by Arm-PCR with iRepertoire HTBI primers to construct TCR beta libraries. The public reads were reprocessed in TCRdb via fastp at Q25 and MiXCR, keeping in-frame beta chains. All rows with the same CDR3 protein become a single entry with the most common DNA and genes. Within this sample are a few hundred thousand distinct CDR3 sequences, with roughly 24% of them counted one time only. Less than 30% of the sample comes from the top ten.

The sequenced sample was peripheral blood mononuclear cells (PBMCs), obtained when the disease was refractory, from a patient treated with antithyroid drugs. All receptors derive from a woman in her 40s with Graves disease. Donor details come from another sample of the same person, matched by shared clones.

V gene TRBV7-2 combines with J gene TRBJ2-2; D not certain. The V gene's germline CDR1 is SGHTA and CDR2 FQGNSA. The ends were cut back, 10 bases at V and 1 base at J, with 13 bases in the middle. The length of the CDR3 is 14 residues. In nucleotides, the CDR3 is TGTGCCACCCCACGGGCGAGGAACACCGGGGAGCTGTTTTTT. Residues: CATPRARNTGELFF.

This clonotype was observed a few times. This sequence joins TRBV7-9 and TRBJ1-2, with no clear D. Germline V gene sequence: CDR1 SEHNR, CDR2 FQNEAQ (reference sequence). CDR3 size: 13 residues. Trimming took 6 bases from V and 4 from J, leaving 12 bases between them. Here the CDR3 reads CASRSSGGYGYTF. DNA of the CDR3: TGTGCCAGCAGATCCTCGGGTGGCTATGGCTACACCTTC. The complete variable domain, with remaining parts taken from reference TRBV7-9 and TRBJ1-2, reads DTGVSQNPRHKITKRGQNVTFRCDPISEHNRLYWYRQTLGQGPEFLTYFQNEAQLEKSRLLSDRFSAERPKGSFSTLEIQRTEQGDSAMYLCASRSSGGYGYTFGSGTRLTVV.

The chain uses TRBV27 and TRBJ2-7, with D possibly being TRBD1 or TRBD2 (5 bases each). Germline V gene data show CDR1 as MNHEY and CDR2 as SMNVEV (reference sequence). CDR3 size: 13 residues. Between the trimmed V and J ends, which lost 6 bases and 6 bases, there was a span of 15 bases. The CDR3 DNA reads as TGTGCCAGCAGGGCCCGCCTAGGGACCGAGCAGTACTTC. It specifies CASRARLGTEQYF.

This clonotype showed up just a few times. J is TRBJ2-6 and V is TRBV20-1; D possibly corresponds to TRBD2 (5 bases). CDR1 and CDR2 from the germline V gene are DFQATT and SNEGSKA (reference sequence). V lost 0 bases and J 1 base, leaving 16 bases between the germline ends. The CDR3 sequence is 18 residues long. The CDR3 nucleotides are TGCAGTGCTAGAGATAGTAGGACTGTTTCTTCTGGGGCCAACGTCCTGACTTTC. This codes for CSARDSRTVSSGANVLTF.

The chain joins TRBV19 to TRBJ1-1, with 10 bases identical to TRBD1. Losses at the gene ends were 9 bases for V and 6 bases for J; bases not matched to a gene: 13. Looked up from germline, CDR1 is LNHDA and CDR2 is SQIVND (reference sequence). This CDR3 spans 15 amino acids. For the CDR3, the DNA is TGTGCCAGCAGATCGGCCGGGACAGGGGAACCTGAAGCTTTCTTT. Translating gives CASRSAGTGEPEAFF.

Details on this clonotype: Since a much larger clone is just one base distant, this may be a read error. The chain recombines TRBV28 with TRBJ2-5, with 11 bases that match TRBD2. The CDR3 length is 18 residues. The germline V gene encodes CDR1 MDHEN and CDR2 SYDVKM. This CDR3 is CASSRPGTSGTFQEAQYF. The DNA of the CDR3 is TGTGCCAGCAGTCGTCCCGGGACTAGCGGCACCTTTCAAGAGGCCCAGTACTTC.

Many counts were recorded for this clonotype. In nucleotides, the CDR3 is TGTGCCAGCAGTTGGGGAGTCTACGCTTATAATTCACCCCTCCACTTT. Its protein is CASSWGVYAYNSPLHF. The V call is TRBV28, the J call TRBJ1-6; D call uncertain. The ends were cut back, 4 bases at V and 4 bases at J, with 14 bases in the middle. The CDR3 length is 16 residues. CDR1 and CDR2 from the germline V gene are MDHEN and SYDVKM.

V gene TRBV6-5 combines with J gene TRBJ2-3, with D hard to call. CDR3 length: 17 amino acids. Germline V lookup: CDR1 MNHEY, CDR2 SVGAGI. V was trimmed by 2 bases and J by 0 bases, leaving 15 bases between them. CDR3 nucleotide sequence: TGTGCCAGCAGTTACCCCCCCCCCAAATATAGCACAGATACGCAGTATTTT. This codes for CASSYPPPKYSTDTQYF.

This clonotype was counted only a few times. This sequence joins TRBV19 and TRBJ2-2; tentatively, D is TRBD1 or TRBD2 (6 bases each). In germline, CDR1 is LNHDA, CDR2 SQIVND (reference sequence). The CDR3 consists of 16 residues. The germline V and J ends were trimmed by 4 bases and 7 bases, with 19 bases remaining between them. Written as DNA, the CDR3 is TGTGCCAGTAGTACAGGACGGCCGGGGGCGAGCGGGGAGCTGTTTTTT. Translating it yields CASSTGRPGASGELFF.